The rows below give T cell receptor beta chains drawn from one sample of a study of blood T cell repertoires in COVID-19. Clones were sequenced by immunoSEQ multiplex PCR, and TCRdb holds only the in-frame ones, with some missing. The sample lists some 340,000 clones, 85% occurring once. The sample comprised peripheral blood. The receptors stem from a woman younger than 30 with acute or convalescent COVID-19. CDR3s include the opening cysteine and the closing phenylalanine or tryptophan. The D gene is left open where the match is weak. Clone size is shown for a subset of rows, as once, few, many or a class of expanded clone.

size: once; V: TRBV27; J: TRBJ2-4; D: -; DNA: TGTGCCAGCAGTTTAAGACAGTCCGCCAAAAACATTCAGTACTTC; CDR3: CASSLRQSAKNIQYF
size: -; V: TRBV9; J: TRBJ1-2; D: -; DNA: TGTGCCAGCAGCGTAGGAGTCCTTAACTATGGCTACACCTTC; CDR3: CASSVGVLNYGYTF
size: -; V: TRBV24-1; J: TRBJ2-5; D: TRBD1; DNA: TGTGCCACCAGTGACCTCAGGGACAGCATCCAAGAGACCCAGTACTTC; CDR3: CATSDLRDSIQETQYF
size: -; V: TRBV5-1; J: TRBJ2-2; D: -; DNA: TGCGCCAGCAGCTCAACCCTGACTGGTAACACCGGGGAGCTGTTTTTT; CDR3: CASSSTLTGNTGELFF
size: -; V: TRBV28; J: TRBJ1-4; D: TRBD1; DNA: TGTGCCGGGAGAGACAGGGCGCCTAATGAAAAACTGTTTTTT; CDR3: CAGRDRAPNEKLFF
size: -; V: TRBV20-1; J: TRBJ2-7; D: -; DNA: TGCAGTGCTCCCGGAGAATCCGAGCAGTACTTC; CDR3: CSAPGESEQYF
size: -; V: TRBV29-1; J: TRBJ1-2; D: -; DNA: TGCAGCGTTGCGCTCGGGGGAAACTATGGCTACACCTTC; CDR3: CSVALGGNYGYTF
size: -; V: TRBV24-1; J: TRBJ2-3; D: -; DNA: TGTGCCACCAGTGATCCAGGGGATAGAGATACGCAGTATTTT; CDR3: CATSDPGDRDTQYF
size: -; V: TRBV28; J: TRBJ1-5; D: -; DNA: TGTGCCAGTTCCTCCGGGACAAATAGCAATCAGCCCCAGCATTTT; CDR3: CASSSGTNSNQPQHF
size: -; V: TRBV12-5; J: TRBJ1-2; D: -; DNA: TGTGCTAGTGGCCCTTTGGGGCAGAACTATGGCTACACCTTC; CDR3: CASGPLGQNYGYTF
size: few; V: TRBV5-8; J: TRBJ1-2; D: -; DNA: TGTGCCAGCAGCTTGGGGCAGGGGTTTGGAAATGGCTACACCTTC; CDR3: CASSLGQGFGNGYTF
size: once; V: TRBV7-9; J: TRBJ2-3; D: -; DNA: TGTGCCAGCAGCTTCGGCGGAGATACGCAGTATTTT; CDR3: CASSFGGDTQYF
size: -; V: TRBV6-5; J: TRBJ2-7; D: -; DNA: TGTGCCAGCAGTTCAGCAAACTACTACGAGCAGTACTTC; CDR3: CASSSANYYEQYF
size: -; V: TRBV19; J: TRBJ2-2; D: -; DNA: TGTGCCAGTAAAGAGGCCGGGGAGCTGTTTTTT; CDR3: CASKEAGELFF
size: -; V: TRBV15; J: TRBJ1-2; D: TRBD1; DNA: TGTGCCACCAGCGTTCCAGGGGGGTATGGCTACACCTTC; CDR3: CATSVPGGYGYTF
size: -; V: TRBV19; J: TRBJ2-2; D: TRBD2; DNA: TGTGCCAGTAGTAGACTAGCGGGAGACACCGGGGAGCTGTTTTTT; CDR3: CASSRLAGDTGELFF
size: -; V: TRBV3-1/TRBV3-2; J: TRBJ2-5; D: TRBD2; DNA: TGTGCCAGCAGCTCTCTAGCGGGGGGGCGAGAGACCCAGTACTTC; CDR3: CASSSLAGGRETQYF
size: once; V: TRBV24-1; J: TRBJ2-2; D: -; DNA: TGTGCCACCAGTGATTTTCAGGGAAGCACCGGGGAGCTGTTTTTT; CDR3: CATSDFQGSTGELFF
size: -; V: TRBV27; J: TRBJ1-6; D: TRBD1; DNA: TGTGCCAGCAGTCCAGGGGGCAAGAATTCACCCCTCCACTTT; CDR3: CASSPGGKNSPLHF
size: -; V: TRBV27; J: TRBJ2-4; D: -; DNA: TGTGCCAGCAGCCCGGACAGCCAAAACATTCAGTACTTC; CDR3: CASSPDSQNIQYF
size: -; V: TRBV9; J: TRBJ1-1; D: -; DNA: TGTGCCAGCAGCGGCTCAGGGGTTTTGGCTGAAGCTTTCTTT; CDR3: CASSGSGVLAEAFF
size: -; V: TRBV6-5; J: TRBJ1-2; D: -; DNA: TGTGCCAGCTGTAGGAAGGGGGAAGGTGGCTACACCTTC; CDR3: CASCRKGEGGYTF
size: -; V: TRBV27; J: TRBJ1-6; D: TRBD1; DNA: TGTGCCAGCAGTTCACAACAGGGGACGAGTTTGCATTCACCCCTCCACTTT; CDR3: CASSSQQGTSLHSPLHF
size: -; V: TRBV28; J: TRBJ1-2; D: -; DNA: TGTGCCAGCAGTCGAATTACCAGGGGTTATTCCTATGGCTACACCTTC; CDR3: CASSRITRGYSYGYTF
size: -; V: TRBV7-9; J: TRBJ2-5; D: TRBD1; DNA: TGTGCCACCCTACCGACAGGGCCCATAAAGACCCAGTACTTC; CDR3: CATLPTGPIKTQYF
size: -; V: TRBV6-1; J: TRBJ2-2; D: TRBD1; DNA: TGTGCCAGCAGTGCCGGGACAGGGGTTTTCACCGGGGAGCTGTTTTTT; CDR3: CASSAGTGVFTGELFF
size: -; V: TRBV23-1; J: TRBJ1-4; D: -; DNA: TGCGCCAGCCCGGAGGGGAAGGAGGGAAAACTGTTTTTT; CDR3: CASPEGKEGKLFF
size: -; V: TRBV5-8; J: TRBJ2-7; D: TRBD2; DNA: TGTGCCAGCAGCTTGGCCGGACTAGCGGTTGATGGCGACTTC; CDR3: CASSLAGLAVDGDF
size: -; V: TRBV6-5; J: TRBJ2-1; D: -; DNA: TGTGCCAGCAGTTACTCCCCAGGGTGGGATGAGCAGTTCTTC; CDR3: CASSYSPGWDEQFF
size: -; V: TRBV11-2; J: TRBJ1-4; D: -; DNA: TGTGCCAGCAGCCCTTGGGCCTCGGGGACTAATGAAAAACTGTTTTTT; CDR3: CASSPWASGTNEKLFF
size: -; V: TRBV5-1; J: TRBJ2-2; D: -; DNA: TGCGCCAGCAGCAGGACTACAGGGGCGATAAGCACCGGGGAGCTGTTTTTT; CDR3: CASSRTTGAISTGELFF
size: -; V: TRBV9; J: TRBJ1-1; D: -; DNA: TGTGCCAGCAGCGTAGCCTCTCAAGGGGGAGGGACTGAAGCTTTCTTT; CDR3: CASSVASQGGGTEAFF
size: -; V: TRBV13; J: TRBJ2-5; D: TRBD1; DNA: TGTGCCAGCAGCCCATCCGGGACAGGGGCCCTTATGACCCAGTACTTC; CDR3: CASSPSGTGALMTQYF